The sequence of this T cell receptor beta chain was determined in a study of OX40 agonist ivuxolimab in advanced cancers. Method: immunoSEQ multiplex PCR; TCRdb's copy keeps in-frame clones and lacks some. Of roughly 52,000 clones listed, 84% were seen once; the top ten hold approximately 1.3%. CDR3 length: 13 amino acids. Germline V CDR1 and CDR2: SNHLY, FYNNEI. V dropped 11 bases and J dropped 2 bases, with 15 bases sitting between them. Sequenced material: CD4+ or CD8+ T cells sorted from blood, taken in a trial of the OX40 agonist ivuxolimab. The TCR sequence derives from an adult with an advanced solid tumor such as melanoma, head and neck, liver or kidney cancer. The chain recombines TRBV2 with TRBJ1-2; D not resolved. This CDR3 is CAAEKRTNYGYTF. The CDR3 DNA follows: TGTGCCGCCGAAAAACGGACCAACTATGGCTACACCTTC.